This T cell receptor (beta chain) was documented in a study of cytomegalovirus exposure and HLA in healthy donors. V shed 10 bases and J shed 0 bases, with 10 bases lying between them. Germline CDR1 is ENHRY and CDR2 is SYGVKD. The CDR3 runs to 13 residues. Researchers ran the PCR with 60 Vbeta and 13 Jbeta primers. Repertoires were generated with immunoSEQ multiplex PCR, while TCRdb's copy carries only in-frame clones and drops some. This sample contains under 200,000 clones. The sequenced material came from PBMCs. The gene calls are TRBV10-3 and TRBJ1-5; D gene unclear. This TCR was sampled from a man aged 25 to 40 in good health and CMV-seronegative. The DNA of the CDR3 is TGTGCCACCCGAGTTTATAGCAATCAGCCCCAGCATTTT. Protein: CATRVYSNQPQHF.